This TCR beta chain is from a study of cytomegalovirus exposure and HLA in healthy donors. Study-wide results and caveats: Among TCR beta chains, those listed as cytomegalovirus-associated numbered over 150. Follow-up analysis seemed to connect common viral pathogens with several of the most significant clusters identified. Later analysis found that TCR beta chains associated with HLA were more clonally expanded than other, equally common chains. Rarity held for most TCR sequences, but there were some public TCRs that occurred in many donors.

This PCR relied on a set of 60 Vbeta primers and 13 Jbeta primers. The protocol was immunoSEQ multiplex PCR, while the TCRdb copy is restricted to in-frame clones and leaves out a portion. This sample yields 150,000 to 200,000 clones, of which about 75% are seen a single time; around 15% belongs to the top ten. Regarding this clone: Its matching antigen is unknown.

The TCR originated in a man in his fifties in good health and CMV-seropositive. The specimen was PBMCs.

CDR3 sequence: CAWIPRQGTKSNQPQHF. The CDR3 DNA reads TGTGCCTGGATCCCAAGACAGGGCACCAAAAGCAATCAGCCCCAGCATTTT. This chain uses TRBV30 with TRBJ1-5; 7 nucleotides line up with TRBD1. This CDR3 has 17 residues. The germline V gene has CDR1 GTSNPN and CDR2 SVGIG (reference sequence). V was clipped by 4 bases and J by 1 base; unmatched bases: 13.